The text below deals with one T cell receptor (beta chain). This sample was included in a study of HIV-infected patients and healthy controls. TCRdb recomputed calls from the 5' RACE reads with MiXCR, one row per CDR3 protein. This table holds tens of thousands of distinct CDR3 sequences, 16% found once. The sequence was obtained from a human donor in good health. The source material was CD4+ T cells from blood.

CDR3 region: CASSSLSGADTQYF. The CDR3 coding sequence is TGTGCCAGCAGCTCCCTCTCAGGGGCAGATACGCAGTATTTT. The chain is built from TRBV7-3 and TRBJ2-3, with D perhaps TRBD1 (6 bases). Germline loops: CDR1 SGHTA, CDR2 FQGTGA. Trimming shortened V by 4 bases and J by 4 bases, and 12 bases separated the two germline ends. This CDR3 has 14 residues.